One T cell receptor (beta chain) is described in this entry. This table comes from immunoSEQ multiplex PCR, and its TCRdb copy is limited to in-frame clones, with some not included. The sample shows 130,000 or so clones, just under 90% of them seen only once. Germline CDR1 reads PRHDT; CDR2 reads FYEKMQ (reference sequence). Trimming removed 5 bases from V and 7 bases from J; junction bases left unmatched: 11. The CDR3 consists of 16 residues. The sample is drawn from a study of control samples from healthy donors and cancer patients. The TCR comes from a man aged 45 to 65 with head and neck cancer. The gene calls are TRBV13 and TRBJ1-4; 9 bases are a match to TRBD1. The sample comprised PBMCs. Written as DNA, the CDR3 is TGTGCCAGCAGCCCCCGGACAGGGGTTCGGGGTGAAAAACTGTTTTTT. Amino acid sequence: CASSPRTGVRGEKLFF.